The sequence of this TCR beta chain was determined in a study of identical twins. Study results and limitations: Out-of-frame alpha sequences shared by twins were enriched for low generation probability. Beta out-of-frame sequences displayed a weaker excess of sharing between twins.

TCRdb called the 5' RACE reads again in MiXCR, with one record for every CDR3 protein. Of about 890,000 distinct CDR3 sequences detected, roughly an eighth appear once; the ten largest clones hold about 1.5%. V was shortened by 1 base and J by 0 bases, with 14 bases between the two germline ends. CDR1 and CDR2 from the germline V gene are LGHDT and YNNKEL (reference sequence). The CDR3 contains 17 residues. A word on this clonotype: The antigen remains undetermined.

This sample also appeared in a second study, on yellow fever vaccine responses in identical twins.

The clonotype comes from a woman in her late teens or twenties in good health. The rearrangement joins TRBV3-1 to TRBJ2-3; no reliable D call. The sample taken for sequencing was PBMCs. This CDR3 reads CASSQGASRRSTDTQYF. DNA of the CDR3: TGTGCCAGCAGCCAAGGGGCCAGTCGGCGCAGCACAGATACGCAGTATTTT.